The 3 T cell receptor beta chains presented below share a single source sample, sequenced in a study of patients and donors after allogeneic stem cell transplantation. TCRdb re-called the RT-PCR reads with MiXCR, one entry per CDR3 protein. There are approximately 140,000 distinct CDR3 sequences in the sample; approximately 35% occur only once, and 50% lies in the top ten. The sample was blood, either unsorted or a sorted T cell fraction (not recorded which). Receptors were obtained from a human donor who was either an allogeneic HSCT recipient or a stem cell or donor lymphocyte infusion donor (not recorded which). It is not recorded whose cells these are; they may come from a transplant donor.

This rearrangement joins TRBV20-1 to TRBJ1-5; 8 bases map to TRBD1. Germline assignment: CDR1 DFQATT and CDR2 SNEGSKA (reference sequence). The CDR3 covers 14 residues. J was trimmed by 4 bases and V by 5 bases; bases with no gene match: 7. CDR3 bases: TGCAGTGCTCCTCAGGGGGCGCAGAATCAGCCCCAGCATTTT. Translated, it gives CSAPQGAQNQPQHF.

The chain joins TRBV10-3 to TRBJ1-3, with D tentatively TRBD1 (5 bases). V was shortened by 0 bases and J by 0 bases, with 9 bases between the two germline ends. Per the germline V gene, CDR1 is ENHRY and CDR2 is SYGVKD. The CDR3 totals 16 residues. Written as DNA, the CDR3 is TGTGCCATCAGTGAGTCGATTCAGGGCTCTGGAAACACCATATATTTT. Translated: CAISESIQGSGNTIYF.

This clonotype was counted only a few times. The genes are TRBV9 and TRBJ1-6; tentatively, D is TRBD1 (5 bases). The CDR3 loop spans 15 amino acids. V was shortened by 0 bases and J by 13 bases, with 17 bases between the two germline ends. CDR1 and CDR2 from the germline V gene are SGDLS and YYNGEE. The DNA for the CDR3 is TGTGCCAGCAGCGTAGATCCAGGGAAAAGTACGCCCCTCCACTTT. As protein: CASSVDPGKSTPLHF.